These 23 T cell receptor beta chains share one sample of origin, sequenced in a study of T cells expressing NK-cell markers. TCRdb derives one entry per CDR3 protein from the 5' RACE reads, leaving out DNA. The sample is made up of some 450,000 distinct CDR3 sequences, and the top ten hold 7.3% of it. What was sequenced was blood T cells: a sorted CD56 or NKG2C T cell subset, CD4+ or CD8+ T cells, or bulk PBMC T cells (not recorded which). Source of these receptors: a woman between 18 and 70 years old in good health.

This chain links TRBV12-3 or TRBV12-4 with TRBJ1-2; TCRdb's D gene call, TRBD1, goes unchecked for lack of DNA. The CDR3 is made up of 14 amino acids. The CDR3: CASSPPGHGYGYTF.

This chain links TRBV12-3 or TRBV12-4 with TRBJ2-2; the D gene TCRdb calls, TRBD1, cannot be checked with no DNA. This CDR3 has 15 amino acids. CDR3 loop: CASRQGQMNTGELFF.

The chain is built from TRBV30 and TRBJ2-2; TCRdb's D call, TRBD1, is unchecked because there is no DNA. The CDR3 runs to 13 residues. CDR1 and CDR2 (germline): GTSNPN, SVGIG (reference sequence). CDR3 in amino acids: CAWTRSQTGELFF.

This chain connects TRBV20-1 to TRBJ1-2; TCRdb selects TRBD1, and the lack of DNA leaves this call unchecked. The CDR3 sequence is 12 residues long. The germline CDR1 and CDR2 sequences are DFQATT and SNEGSKA (reference sequence). CDR3 loop: CSARLPGQGSLF.

The gene calls are TRBV24-1 and TRBJ2-1; TCRdb outputs TRBD1, but without DNA this stays unchecked. Germline V lookup: CDR1 KGHDR, CDR2 SFDVKD. This CDR3 is built from 17 residues. CDR3 amino acids: CATSDLGDSGSYNEQFF.

This chain connects TRBV9 to TRBJ2-7; TCRdb gives TRBD1 as the D gene, but with no DNA this cannot be confirmed. The CDR3 has 16 amino acids. From germline, CDR1 is SGDLS and CDR2 YYNGEE. CDR3 residues: CASSVGADPWRYEQYF.

V gene TRBV4-1 combines with J gene TRBJ2-7. This CDR3 has 17 residues. Germline V lookup: CDR1 MGHRA, CDR2 YSYEKL. This CDR3 is CASSRTASRGDSYEQYF.

V usage is TRBV27 and J usage is TRBJ2-6; the TCRdb call, TRBD2, lacks DNA for checking. CDR1 and CDR2 from the germline V gene are MNHEY and SMNVEV (reference sequence). The CDR3 is 15 residues long. The chain's CDR3 is CASTEGFSGANVLTF.

This chain connects TRBV5-1 to TRBJ1-5. The germline V gene encodes CDR1 SGHRS and CDR2 YFSETQ. This CDR3 contains 14 residues. The CDR3 here is CASSRDGSNQPQHF.

The chain is built from TRBV7-2 and TRBJ1-2. The CDR3 runs to 14 residues. Per the germline V gene, CDR1 is SGHTA and CDR2 is FQGNSA. This CDR3 is CASSPARTYYGYTF.

CDR3 in amino acids: CASGSYPQKDTEAFF. V is TRBV12-5 and J is TRBJ1-1. Germline-derived CDR1 and CDR2 are LGHNT and FRNRAP. This CDR3 has 15 amino acids.

This rearrangement joins TRBV7-9 to TRBJ2-5. The CDR3 runs 15 residues. CDR1 is SEHNR and CDR2 is FQNEAQ in the germline V gene (reference sequence). The CDR3 loop is CASSLLGSSDETQYF.

The chain links TRBV27 to TRBJ1-2. Germline V gene lookup returns CDR1 MNHEY and CDR2 SMNVEV (reference sequence). The CDR3 consists of 16 residues. This CDR3 reads CASSLTSVGVYYGYTF.

The chain couples TRBV28 to TRBJ2-1; TCRdb's D gene call, TRBD1, goes unchecked for lack of DNA. CDR1 is MDHEN, CDR2 SYDVKM, per germline. This CDR3 region has 17 residues. The CDR3 sequence is CASSFVGPPLGYNEQFF.

V is TRBV20-1 and J is TRBJ2-7; absent DNA, TCRdb's TRBD1 call cannot be checked. The CDR3 sequence is 14 residues long. Per the germline V gene, CDR1 is DFQATT and CDR2 is SNEGSKA (reference sequence). The CDR3 reads CSANGITPGGEQYF.

V and J are TRBV15 and TRBJ1-5. This CDR3 comprises 13 residues. Per germline, CDR1 LNHNV and CDR2 YYDKDF (reference sequence). Here the CDR3 reads CATSRDFGQPQHF.

The chain recombines TRBV7-3 with TRBJ1-1; TCRdb outputs TRBD1, but without DNA this stays unchecked. This CDR3 region has 14 residues. Germline assignment: CDR1 SGHTA and CDR2 FQGTGA. The CDR3 spells CASSSTPGSAEAFF.

The V and J genes are TRBV5-6 and TRBJ2-1. The germline V gene encodes CDR1 SGHDT and CDR2 YYEEEE. There are 12 residues in the CDR3. CDR3 residues: CASSLRNNEQFF.

The rearrangement joins TRBV3-1 to TRBJ2-4; TCRdb's D gene call, TRBD1, goes unchecked for lack of DNA. This CDR3 comprises 16 residues. In germline, CDR1 is LGHDT, CDR2 YNNKEL (reference sequence). The CDR3 loop is CASSQRSGQLKNIQYF.

This chain connects TRBV20-1 to TRBJ2-1. From germline, CDR1 is DFQATT and CDR2 SNEGSKA (reference sequence). This CDR3 has 13 residues. CDR3 in amino acids: CSARPTTGNEQFF.

V usage is TRBV5-1 and J usage is TRBJ1-2. This CDR3 spans 14 amino acids. Germline loops: CDR1 SGHRS, CDR2 YFSETQ. CDR3: CASSWGATDYGYTF.

The V and J genes are TRBV7-2 and TRBJ2-3. CDR1 and CDR2 (germline): SGHTA, FQGNSA. The CDR3 is made up of 13 amino acids. This CDR3 reads CASSLAYTDTQYF.

V gene TRBV5-4 combines with J gene TRBJ2-7; the D call of TRBD1 rests on TCRdb alone, since no DNA is present to check it. Germline V gene sequence: CDR1 SGHNT, CDR2 YYREEE (reference sequence). This CDR3 has 15 residues. The CDR3 loop reads CASSLGSPTTYEQYF.